This T cell receptor beta chain is drawn from a study of T cells in Graves' hyperthyroidism and ophthalmopathy. Whole-study results and caveats: Using 13 V-J features, a model discriminated ophthalmopathy from stable hyperthyroidism.

The CDR3 length is 18 residues. Germline lookup yields CDR1 MNHEY and CDR2 SVGEGT. This clonotype was seen only a few times. No antigen is known for it. The junction does not match germline at one end; this may be a read error. There were TCR beta CDR3 regions amplified from RNA transcripts. HTBI primers drove first-round RT-PCR of the TCR CDR3. Each CDR3 protein gets one entry after TCRdb re-called the multiplex PCR reads with MiXCR. This sample has 480,000 or so distinct CDR3 sequences, with around 50% found just once. The receptor's source is an adult woman with Graves' disease, either hyperthyroidism or ophthalmopathy (not recorded which). Material for sequencing was peripheral blood or thyroid tissue (not recorded which). This sequence joins TRBV6-2 or TRBV6-3 and TRBJ2-2; D possibly matches TRBD1 or TRBD2 (5 bases each). In DNA, the CDR3 is TGTGCCAGCAGTTACTCCGCAGGGACGGTTCCGAATACCGGGGAGCTGTTTTTT. It specifies CASSYSAGTVPNTGELFF.